The 14 T cell receptor beta chains presented below share a single source sample, sequenced in a study of PD-1 blockade in classical Hodgkin lymphoma. Following autologous stem cell transplantation, relapse occurred in every patient, and exposure to brentuximab vedotin varied. Some clones are missing from TCRdb's copy, which holds only in-frame ones; the method was immunoSEQ multiplex PCR. The sample holds 55,000 to 75,000 clones, about 93% seen once. This specimen consisted of peripheral blood mononuclear cells (PBMCs), obtained at baseline. The receptors originated from a human donor with classical Hodgkin lymphoma.

The rearrangement uses TRBV6-6 and TRBJ2-7; D is possibly TRBD1 (5 bases). Germline V gene data show CDR1 as MNHNY and CDR2 as SVGAGI (reference sequence). This CDR3 comprises 13 residues. Trimming removed 1 base from V and 3 bases from J, with 7 bases in between. The CDR3: CASSYFDSYEQYF. The CDR3, as DNA: TGTGCCAGCAGTTACTTCGACAGCTACGAGCAGTACTTC.

The chain carries TRBV23-1 and TRBJ2-7, with D tentatively TRBD1 (6 bases). TRBV23-1 is flagged as an ORF with uncertain function. V lost 8 bases and J lost 0, with 17 bases in between. This CDR3 region has 15 residues. CDR3 in amino acids: CASSTGQPYSYEQYF. In DNA form, the CDR3 reads TGCGCCAGCTCTACCGGACAGCCTTACTCCTACGAGCAGTACTTC.

The CDR3 DNA reads as TGTGCCAGCGTACAGGGGCCCACGGTAGACACCATATATTTT. Its protein product is CASVQGPTVDTIYF. The chain joins TRBV6-5 to TRBJ1-3; 7 nucleotides line up with TRBD1. CDR1 and CDR2 from the germline V gene are MNHEY and SVGAGI. V lost 8 bases, J lost 8 bases, and 12 bases stayed unmatched. The CDR3 totals 14 residues.

This sequence joins TRBV4-2 and TRBJ2-3; TRBD2 matches at 8 bases. The V segment lost 5 bases and the J segment 5 bases; nucleotides outside the gene matches: 9. CDR1 and CDR2 (germline): LGHNA, YNFKEQ. This CDR3 is 15 amino acids long. The CDR3 is CASSGQRERVDTQYF. The CDR3 coding sequence is TGTGCCAGCAGCGGTCAGCGGGAGAGGGTAGATACGCAGTATTTT.

The chain has TRBV14 and TRBJ1-6; D is possibly TRBD1 (6 bases). The germline CDR1 and CDR2 sequences are SGHDN and FVKESK. This CDR3 contains 17 residues. V shed 0 bases and J shed 10 bases, with 19 bases lying between them. In DNA form, the CDR3 reads TGTGCCAGCAGCCAAGAAACAGGGACACTCCTTGGGTCACCCCTCCACTTT. Encoded protein: CASSQETGTLLGSPLHF.

By frequency in the sample, this clone is medium-sized. This rearrangement joins TRBV15 to TRBJ1-3, with 9 positions matching TRBD1. V was pared by 3 bases and J by 7 bases, with 10 bases of the junction left unmatched. Germline assignment: CDR1 LNHNV and CDR2 YYDKDF (reference sequence). The CDR3 runs to 16 residues. In DNA, the CDR3 is TGTGCCACCAGCAGGGACAGGGGAGCCGTGGCGAACACCATATATTTT. It is translated as CATSRDRGAVANTIYF.

The V and J genes are TRBV28 and TRBJ2-1, with TRBD2 matching over 10 bases. V lost 4 bases and J lost 8; bases outside the gene matches: 8. The CDR3 length is 15 residues. Germline CDR1 reads MDHEN; CDR2 reads SYDVKM. The chain's CDR3 is CASSSGTSDRDEQFF. CDR3 nucleotides: TGTGCCAGCAGTTCCGGGACTAGCGACAGGGATGAGCAGTTCTTC.

This clone has just one count. The V gene is TRBV2, the J gene TRBJ1-5; tentatively, D is TRBD1 (5 bases). The CDR3 consists of 13 residues. Germline CDR1 reads SNHLY; CDR2 reads FYNNEI. V dropped 6 bases and J dropped 7 bases, with 13 bases sitting between them. DNA for the CDR3: TGTGCCAGCAGCGGGCGGGGGAGGCAGCCCCAGCATTTT. Protein sequence: CASSGRGRQPQHF.

The genes are TRBV25-1 and TRBJ1-3; D not resolved. The germline gives CDR1 MGHDK, CDR2 SYGVNS. V was cut by 4 bases and J by 0 bases, with 13 bases left in between. This CDR3 spans 16 amino acids. CDR3 DNA: TGTGCCAGCAGTGGGTGGGCTACCACCTCTGGAAACACCATATATTTT. As protein: CASSGWATTSGNTIYF.

V gene TRBV9 combines with J gene TRBJ2-3; D ambiguous. V lost 3 bases and J 2 bases, leaving 10 bases between the germline ends. Germline assignment: CDR1 SGDLS and CDR2 YYNGEE. The CDR3 is 14 amino acids. In DNA form, the CDR3 reads TGTGCCAGCAGCGGTGGATGGGCCACAGATACGCAGTATTTT. This codes for CASSGGWATDTQYF.

This clone came up once. This chain joins TRBV7-6 and TRBJ2-6, with D possibly matching TRBD1 (5 bases). Per germline, CDR1 SGHVS and CDR2 FNYEAQ. This CDR3 spans 16 amino acids. V lost 5 bases, J lost 4 bases, and 15 bases lay in between. CDR3 sequence (DNA): TGTGCCAGCAGCCGGAGATCAGGGTACGGGGCCAACGTCCTGACTTTC. Translated, it gives CASSRRSGYGANVLTF.

The genes are TRBV13 and TRBJ2-2; TRBD1 is a possible D gene (5 bases). CDR1 PRHDT and CDR2 FYEKMQ come from the germline V gene (reference sequence). V was clipped by 2 bases and J by 6 bases, with 19 bases between them. The CDR3 is 17 residues long. CDR3 in amino acids: CASSLRLGVPTAGELFF. CDR3 sequence (DNA): TGTGCCAGCAGCTTACGGTTAGGGGTTCCGACGGCCGGGGAGCTGTTTTTT. Full variable domain (rest looked up from reference TRBV13 and TRBJ2-2): AAGVIQSPRHLIKEKRETATLKCYPIPRHDTVYWYQQGPGQDPQFLISFYEKMQSDKGSIPDRFSAQQFSDYHSELNMSSLELGDSALYFCASSLRLGVPTAGELFFGEGSRLTVL.

The V call is TRBV7-2, the J call TRBJ2-7; TRBD2 agrees at 7 bases. The CDR3 is 14 residues long. The J segment lost 5 bases and the V segment lost 7 bases, leaving 11 bases of the junction unmatched. Germline CDR1 reads SGHTA; CDR2 reads FQGNSA. The CDR3 loop is CASMIGGSLNEQYF. CDR3 nucleotide sequence: TGTGCCAGCATGATTGGCGGGAGTCTGAACGAGCAGTACTTC.

The chain employs TRBV15 and TRBJ2-3; TRBD2 agrees at 8 bases. The CDR3 is 16 residues long. CDR1 is LNHNV and CDR2 is YYDKDF in the germline V gene (reference sequence). The junction had 5 bases not matched to a gene; V was cut back by 3 bases and J by 0 bases. In DNA form, the CDR3 reads TGTGCCACCAGCAGTACTAGCGGATCTAGCACAGATACGCAGTATTTT. It specifies CATSSTSGSSTDTQYF.